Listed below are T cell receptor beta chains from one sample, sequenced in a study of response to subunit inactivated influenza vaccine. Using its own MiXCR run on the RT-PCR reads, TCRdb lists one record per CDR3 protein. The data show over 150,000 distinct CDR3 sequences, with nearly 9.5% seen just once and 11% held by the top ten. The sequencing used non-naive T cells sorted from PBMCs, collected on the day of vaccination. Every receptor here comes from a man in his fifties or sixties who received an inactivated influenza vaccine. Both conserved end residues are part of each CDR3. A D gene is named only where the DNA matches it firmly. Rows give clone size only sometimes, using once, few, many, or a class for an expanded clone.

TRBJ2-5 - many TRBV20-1 CSARDIYQETQYF TGCAGTGCTAGGGACATCTACCAAGAGACCCAGTACTTC
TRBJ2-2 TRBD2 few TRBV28 CASSDGLAGPGSGELFF TGTGCCAGCAGTGACGGACTAGCGGGACCTGGGTCCGGGGAGCTGTTTTTT
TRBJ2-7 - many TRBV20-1 CSAAIRGPYEQYF TGCAGTGCTGCCATCAGAGGTCCTTACGAGCAGTACTTC
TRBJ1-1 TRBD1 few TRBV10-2 CASGGQGGEAFF TGCGCCAGCGGGGGACAGGGGGGTGAAGCTTTCTTT
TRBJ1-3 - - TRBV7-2 CASSPRQSSGNTIYF TGTGCCAGCAGCCCCCGACAGAGCTCTGGAAACACCATATATTTT
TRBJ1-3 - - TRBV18 CASSPGPAAIYF TGTGCCAGCTCACCGGGTCCTGCCGCCATATATTTT
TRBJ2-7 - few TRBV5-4 CASLYRRQISYEQYF TGTGCCAGCTTATATAGGAGGCAAATCTCCTACGAGCAGTACTTC
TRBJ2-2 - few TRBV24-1 CATSDGWRGETGELFF TGTGCCACCAGTGATGGATGGCGAGGGGAGACCGGGGAGCTGTTTTTT
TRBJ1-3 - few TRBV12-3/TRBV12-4 CASGDSFSGNTIYF TGTGCCAGCGGCGACAGCTTCTCTGGAAACACCATATATTTT
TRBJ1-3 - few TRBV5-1 CASSLTGSGNTIYF TGCGCCAGCAGCTTGACGGGATCCGGAAACACCATATATTTT
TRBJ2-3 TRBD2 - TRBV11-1 CASSLALASGDFVGDTQYF TGTGCCAGCAGCTTAGCGCTGGCTAGCGGGGACTTCGTCGGAGATACGCAGTATTTT
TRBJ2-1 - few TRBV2 CASSEALLSSYNEQFF TGTGCCAGCAGTGAAGCGCTTCTGAGCTCCTACAATGAGCAGTTCTTC
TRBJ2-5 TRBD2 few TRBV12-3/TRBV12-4 CASSLFGGRETQYF TGTGCCAGCAGTTTATTCGGGGGGAGAGAGACCCAGTACTTC
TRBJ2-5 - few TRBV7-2 CASSPTPGTRGETQYF TGTGCCAGCAGCCCCACCCCCGGGACAAGGGGGGAGACCCAGTACTTC
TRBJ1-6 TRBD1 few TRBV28 CASSSLFGQGFSSYNSPLHF TGTGCCAGCAGTTCCCTGTTCGGACAGGGTTTTAGCTCCTATAATTCACCCCTCCACTTT
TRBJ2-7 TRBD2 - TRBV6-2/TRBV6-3 CASNSGTSYEQYF TGTGCCAGCAATAGCGGGACCTCCTACGAGCAGTACTTC
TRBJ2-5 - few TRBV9 CASSRRWMEQETQYF TGTGCCAGCAGCCGCCGGTGGATGGAGCAAGAGACCCAGTACTTC
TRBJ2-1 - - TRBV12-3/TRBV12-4 CARSLSDFGVF TGTGCCAGAAGTCTAAGCGACTTTGGGGTTTTC
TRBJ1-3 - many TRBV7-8 CASSPPLRGSGNTIYF TGTGCCAGCAGCCCCCCTCTCAGGGGCTCTGGAAACACCATATATTTT
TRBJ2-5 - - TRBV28 CARSLALRGGTQYF TGTGCCCGCAGTTTAGCCCTTCGTGGGGGGACCCAGTACTTC
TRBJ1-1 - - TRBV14 CASSDIPGTEAFF TGTGCCAGCAGTGACATACCAGGCACTGAAGCTTTCTTT
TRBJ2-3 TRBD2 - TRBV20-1 CSAVLAGGSHGTDTQYF TGCAGTGCTGTACTAGCGGGAGGTTCCCACGGCACAGATACGCAGTATTTT
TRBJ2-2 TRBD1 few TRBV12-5 CASGSGGDSRNTGELFF TGTGCTAGTGGTTCAGGGGGCGACAGCCGGAACACCGGGGAGCTGTTTTTT
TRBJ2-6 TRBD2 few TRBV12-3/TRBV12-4 CASSHPTSAGANVLTF TGTGCCAGCAGTCACCCCACTAGCGCTGGGGCCAACGTCCTGACTTTC
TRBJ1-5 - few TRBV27 CASSPGGGGGYSNQPQHF TGTGCCAGCAGCCCCGGTGGGGGTGGCGGGTATAGCAATCAGCCCCAGCATTTT
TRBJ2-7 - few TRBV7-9 CASSITYEQYF TGTGCCAGCAGCATAACCTACGAGCAGTACTTC
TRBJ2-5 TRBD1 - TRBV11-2 CASSLIPSRGRETQYF TGTGCCAGCAGCTTAATTCCGAGCAGGGGGCGAGAGACCCAGTACTTC
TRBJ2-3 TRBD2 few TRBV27 CASIRKASGTSTDTQYF TGTGCCAGCATTCGCAAGGCTAGCGGGACTAGCACAGATACGCAGTATTTT
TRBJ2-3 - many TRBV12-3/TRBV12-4 CASSSRTDPTPDTQYF TGTGCCAGCAGTTCCAGGACAGACCCCACCCCAGATACGCAGTATTTT
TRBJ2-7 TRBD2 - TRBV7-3 CASSLLGGNNEQYF TGTGCCAGCAGCTTATTGGGAGGGAATAACGAGCAGTACTTC
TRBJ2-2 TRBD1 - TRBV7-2 CASSPGQRTGELFF TGTGCCAGCAGCCCGGGACAGCGAACCGGGGAGCTGTTTTTT
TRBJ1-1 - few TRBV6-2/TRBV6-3 CASSPTIENTEAFF TGTGCCAGCAGCCCCACGATAGAGAACACTGAAGCTTTCTTT
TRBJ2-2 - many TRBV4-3 CASSQVGPFGSGELFF TGCGCCAGCAGCCAAGTGGGCCCCTTCGGGTCCGGGGAGCTGTTTTTT
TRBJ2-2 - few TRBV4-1 CASSQRGVGELFF TGCGCCAGCAGCCAAAGGGGGGTCGGGGAGCTGTTTTTT
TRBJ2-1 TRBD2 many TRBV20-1 CSARPLTSGRHNEQFF TGCAGTGCTAGACCCCTCACTAGCGGGAGACACAATGAGCAGTTCTTC
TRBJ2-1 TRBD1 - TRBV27 CASSNGQGYNEQFF TGTGCCAGCAGTAACGGACAGGGGTACAATGAGCAGTTCTTC
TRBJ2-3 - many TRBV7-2 CASSLEGSVFNTQYF TGTGCCAGCAGCTTAGAAGGGTCCGTTTTCAATACGCAGTATTTT
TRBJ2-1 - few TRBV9 CASSVGSVVGNEQFF TGTGCCAGCAGCGTAGGATCGGTAGTCGGCAATGAGCAGTTCTTC
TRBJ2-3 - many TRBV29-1 CSVDGAGTDTQYF TGCAGCGTTGATGGGGCCGGCACAGATACGCAGTATTTT
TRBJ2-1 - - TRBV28 CASSLDSNNEQFF TGTGCCAGCAGTTTGGACAGTAACAATGAGCAGTTCTTC
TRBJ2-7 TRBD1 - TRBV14 CASSLSYRGVSSEQYF TGTGCCAGCAGCCTTTCCTACAGGGGGGTTTCGTCCGAGCAGTACTTC
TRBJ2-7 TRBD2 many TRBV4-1 CASSQELAPSYEQYF TGCGCCAGCAGCCAAGAACTAGCGCCTTCCTACGAGCAGTACTTC
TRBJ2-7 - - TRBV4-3 CASSQDLRARQYF TGCGCCAGCAGCCAAGATCTACGGGCTCGGCAGTACTTC
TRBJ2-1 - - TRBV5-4 CASSKTVGRNNEQFF TGTGCCAGCAGTAAAACTGTGGGGAGGAACAATGAGCAGTTCTTC
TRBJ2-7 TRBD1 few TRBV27 CASSARDRGSEQYF TGTGCCAGCAGTGCCCGGGACAGGGGGTCCGAGCAGTACTTC
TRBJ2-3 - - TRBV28 CASSLYDSTDTQYF TGTGCCAGCAGTTTATATGACTCCACAGATACGCAGTATTTT
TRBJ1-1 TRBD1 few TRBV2 CASRQTGGYTEAFF TGTGCCAGCAGACAAACAGGGGGGTACACTGAAGCTTTCTTT
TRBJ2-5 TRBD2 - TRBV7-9 CASSLEAGGPETQYF TGTGCCAGCAGCTTAGAGGCGGGGGGGCCGGAGACCCAGTACTTC
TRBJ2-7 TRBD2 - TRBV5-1 CASRPIGLAGDEQYF TGCGCCAGCAGACCGATCGGACTAGCGGGAGACGAGCAGTACTTC
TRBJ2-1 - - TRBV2 CASRAPDGQSSYNEQFF TGTGCCAGCAGGGCGCCTGATGGACAAAGCTCCTACAATGAGCAGTTCTTC
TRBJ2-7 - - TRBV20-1 CSASYLAGSYEQYF TGCAGTGCTAGCTATCTAGCTGGCTCCTACGAGCAGTACTTC
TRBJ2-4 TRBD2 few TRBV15 CATSRVAGLAKNIQYF TGTGCCACCAGCAGAGTAGCGGGGCTAGCCAAAAACATTCAGTACTTC
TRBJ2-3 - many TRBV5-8 CASSLWRSTDTQYF TGTGCCAGCAGCTTGTGGAGGAGCACAGATACGCAGTATTTT